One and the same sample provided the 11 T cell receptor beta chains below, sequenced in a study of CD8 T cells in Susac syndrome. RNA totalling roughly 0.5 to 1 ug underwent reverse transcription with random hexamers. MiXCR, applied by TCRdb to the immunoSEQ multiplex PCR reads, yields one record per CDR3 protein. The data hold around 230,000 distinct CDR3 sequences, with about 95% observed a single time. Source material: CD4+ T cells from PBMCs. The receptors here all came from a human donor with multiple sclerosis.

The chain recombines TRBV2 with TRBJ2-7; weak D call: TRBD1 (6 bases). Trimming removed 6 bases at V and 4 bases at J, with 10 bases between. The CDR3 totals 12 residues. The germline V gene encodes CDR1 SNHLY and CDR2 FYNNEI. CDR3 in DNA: TGTGCCAGCAGAGCACAGGGATACGAGCAGTACTTC. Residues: CASRAQGYEQYF.

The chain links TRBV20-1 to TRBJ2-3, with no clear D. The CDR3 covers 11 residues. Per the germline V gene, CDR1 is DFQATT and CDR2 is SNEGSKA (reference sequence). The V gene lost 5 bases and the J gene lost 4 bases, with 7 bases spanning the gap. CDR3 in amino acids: CSALAADTQYF. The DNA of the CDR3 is TGCAGTGCTTTAGCCGCAGATACGCAGTATTTT.

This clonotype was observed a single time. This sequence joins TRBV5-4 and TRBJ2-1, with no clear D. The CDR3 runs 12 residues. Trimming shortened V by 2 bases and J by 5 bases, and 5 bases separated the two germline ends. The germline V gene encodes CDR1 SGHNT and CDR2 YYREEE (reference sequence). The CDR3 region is CASSFQNNEQFF. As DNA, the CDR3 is TGTGCCAGCAGCTTTCAGAACAATGAGCAGTTCTTC.

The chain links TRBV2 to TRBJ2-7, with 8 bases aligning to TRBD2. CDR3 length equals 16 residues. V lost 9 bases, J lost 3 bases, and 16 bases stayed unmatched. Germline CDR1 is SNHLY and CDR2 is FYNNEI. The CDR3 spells CARSSKAGTSRYEQYF. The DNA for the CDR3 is TGTGCCAGAAGTTCGAAGGCCGGGACTAGTCGCTACGAGCAGTACTTC.

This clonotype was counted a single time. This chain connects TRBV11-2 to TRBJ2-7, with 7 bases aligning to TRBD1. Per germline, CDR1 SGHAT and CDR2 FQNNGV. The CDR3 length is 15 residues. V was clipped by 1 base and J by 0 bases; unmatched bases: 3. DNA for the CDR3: TGTGCCAGCAGCTTAGTGGGGACAGCCTCCTACGAGCAGTACTTC. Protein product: CASSLVGTASYEQYF.

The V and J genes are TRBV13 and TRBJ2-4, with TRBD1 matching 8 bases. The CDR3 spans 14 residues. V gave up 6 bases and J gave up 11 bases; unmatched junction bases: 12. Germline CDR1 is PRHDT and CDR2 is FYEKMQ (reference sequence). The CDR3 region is CASRSAGQEPFQYF. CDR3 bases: TGTGCCAGCAGAAGTGCGGGACAGGAGCCTTTTCAGTACTTC.

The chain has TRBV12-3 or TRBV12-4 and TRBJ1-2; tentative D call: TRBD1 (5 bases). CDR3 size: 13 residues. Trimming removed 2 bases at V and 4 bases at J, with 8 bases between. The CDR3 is CASSLRGFYGYTF. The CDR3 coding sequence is TGTGCCAGCAGTTTACGGGGGTTCTATGGCTACACCTTC.

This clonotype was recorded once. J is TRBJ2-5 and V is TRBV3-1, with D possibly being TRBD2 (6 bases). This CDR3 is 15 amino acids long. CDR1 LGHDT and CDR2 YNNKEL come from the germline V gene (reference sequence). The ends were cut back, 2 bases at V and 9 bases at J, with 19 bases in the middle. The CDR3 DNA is TGTGCCAGCAGCCAAACCGGGACTGCAGGCGGGGCCCAGTACTTC. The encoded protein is CASSQTGTAGGAQYF.

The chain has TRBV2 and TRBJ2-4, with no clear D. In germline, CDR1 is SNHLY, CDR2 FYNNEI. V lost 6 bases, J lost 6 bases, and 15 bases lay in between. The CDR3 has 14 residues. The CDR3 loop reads CASSDRFPGNIQYF. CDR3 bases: TGTGCCAGCAGCGATAGGTTTCCCGGAAACATTCAGTACTTC.

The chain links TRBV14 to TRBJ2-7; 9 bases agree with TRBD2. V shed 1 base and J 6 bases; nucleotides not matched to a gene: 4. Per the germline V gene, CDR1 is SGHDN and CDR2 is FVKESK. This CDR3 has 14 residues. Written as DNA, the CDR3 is TGTGCCAGCAGCCAAGCAGCGGGAGGACGCGAGCAGTACTTC. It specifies CASSQAAGGREQYF.

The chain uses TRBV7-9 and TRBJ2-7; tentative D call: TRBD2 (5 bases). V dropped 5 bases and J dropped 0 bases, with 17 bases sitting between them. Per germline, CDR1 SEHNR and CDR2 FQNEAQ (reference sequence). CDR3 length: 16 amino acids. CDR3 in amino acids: CASSPSGRLSSYEQYF. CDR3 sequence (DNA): TGTGCCAGCAGCCCCAGCGGCAGGCTGAGCTCCTACGAGCAGTACTTC.